These 19 T cell receptor beta chains were all obtained from the same sample, sequenced in a study of T cells in Graves' hyperthyroidism and ophthalmopathy. Amplification targeted TCR beta CDR3 regions from RNA transcripts. The TCR CDR3 first-round RT-PCR relied on the HTBI primer set. Each CDR3 protein is one row after TCRdb ran MiXCR on the multiplex PCR reads. The data contain about 840,000 distinct CDR3 sequences, about 38% of them singletons. Sequences were obtained from blood. The receptor set was obtained from a man between 18 and 35 years old with Graves' hyperthyroidism.

This clonotype has ten or more counts. The rearrangement links TRBV24-1 to TRBJ1-5; the match to TRBD1 covers 8 bases. CDR3 length equals 14 residues. Germline values: CDR1 KGHDR, CDR2 SFDVKD. Trimming took 9 bases from V and 6 from J; bases not matched to a gene: 9. The CDR3 DNA is TGTGCCACCCGGGGGGACAGGATACGTCAGCCCCAGCATTTT. Encoded protein: CATRGDRIRQPQHF.

Regarding this clonotype: This clone may be a read error of a much larger clone one base away. This rearrangement joins TRBV20-1 to TRBJ1-2, with no clear D. Germline V gene data show CDR1 as DFQATT and CDR2 as SNEGSKA (reference sequence). The ends were cut back, 3 bases at V and 6 bases at J, with 17 bases in the middle. The CDR3 has 14 amino acids. The DNA for the CDR3 is TGCAGTGCTAGTGAGGCGGCGACCGGCGATGGCTACACCTTC. Protein sequence: CSASEAATGDGYTF.

The chain couples TRBV11-3 to TRBJ2-3, with 8 bases lining up with TRBD1. This CDR3 contains 13 residues. V lost 6 bases to trimming and J lost 3 bases; unmatched junction nucleotides: 2. The germline gives CDR1 SGHNT, CDR2 YENEEA. The CDR3 here is CASSWTGTDTQYF. As DNA, the CDR3 is TGTGCCAGCAGTTGGACAGGGACAGATACGCAGTATTTT.

Notes on this clonotype: Given a much more abundant clone one base away, this may be a read error. The chain carries TRBV25-1 and TRBJ1-1; D gene uncertain. This CDR3 spans 14 amino acids. The germline gives CDR1 MGHDK, CDR2 SYGVNS. Trimming shortened V by 9 bases and J by 1 base, and 15 bases separated the two germline ends. The CDR3 nucleotides read TGTGCCAGTTGGTCAGATTTTGGGAACACTGAAGCTTTCTTT. Its protein product is CASWSDFGNTEAFF.

This clonotype was detected ten times or more. The rearrangement joins TRBV5-1 to TRBJ1-1, with unresolved D. Deletions cut 4 bases from V and 4 bases from J, with 14 bases between. CDR1 SGHRS and CDR2 YFSETQ come from the germline V gene. The CDR3 sequence is 14 residues long. Here the CDR3 reads CASSDAWEGTEAFF. CDR3 sequence (DNA): TGCGCCAGCAGCGACGCTTGGGAGGGCACTGAAGCTTTCTTT.

This clonotype has more than one count but fewer than ten. The chain is built from TRBV7-9 and TRBJ2-2; no clear D gene. V lost 5 bases, J lost 7 bases, and 17 bases lay in between. The CDR3 loop spans 15 amino acids. Looked up from germline, CDR1 is SEHNR and CDR2 is FQNEAQ (reference sequence). CDR3 DNA: TGTGCCAGCAGCCAAGAAGGCCTTTCGAGCGGGGAGCTGTTTTTT. Its protein product is CASSQEGLSSGELFF.

This chain connects TRBV10-3 to TRBJ1-2; tentative D call: TRBD1 (6 bases). The germline V gene encodes CDR1 ENHRY and CDR2 SYGVKD. The CDR3 is 13 amino acids. V dropped 3 bases and J dropped 6 bases, with 11 bases sitting between them. The CDR3 region is CAISDRGGHGYTF. DNA of the CDR3: TGTGCCATCAGTGATCGTGGGGGCCATGGCTACACCTTC.

This clonotype was seen a few times. The chain couples TRBV7-9 to TRBJ2-5, with 8 bases matching TRBD2. Trimming at V came to 6 bases and at J to 0 bases, leaving 6 bases not matched to a gene. From germline, CDR1 is SEHNR and CDR2 FQNEAQ (reference sequence). The CDR3 totals 15 residues. The CDR3 DNA sequence: TGTGCCAGCAGTGGGCCAGCGGGGGACCAAGAGACCCAGTACTTC. Encoded protein: CASSGPAGDQETQYF.

The V call is TRBV20-1, the J call TRBJ2-7, with D possibly called TRBD1 or TRBD2 (6 bases each). The V gene lost 3 bases and the J gene lost 5 bases, with 20 bases spanning the gap. The CDR3 has 15 residues. CDR1 DFQATT and CDR2 SNEGSKA come from the germline V gene (reference sequence). The CDR3 protein is CSASETGAGVNEQYF. CDR3 DNA: TGCAGTGCTAGCGAAACGGGGGCAGGGGTCAACGAGCAGTACTTC.

This clonotype was counted ten times or more. The chain is built from TRBV2 and TRBJ2-7; D is perhaps TRBD1 (5 bases). V lost 5 bases and J lost 2, with 13 bases in between. The CDR3 runs to 14 residues. Germline V gene lookup returns CDR1 SNHLY and CDR2 FYNNEI. CDR3 nucleotide sequence: TGTGCCAGCAGTCAAGGGGCCTTGGCCTACGAGCAGTACTTC. Residues: CASSQGALAYEQYF.

This clonotype was seen ten or more times. The chain is built from TRBV2 and TRBJ2-7; possible D gene TRBD1, 7 bases. Germline CDR1 reads SNHLY; CDR2 reads FYNNEI. The CDR3 covers 12 residues. The germline V and J ends were trimmed by 8 bases and 6 bases, with 14 bases remaining between them. Here the CDR3 DNA reads TGTGCCAGCGACAGGGCGGGGAGCGAGCAGTACTTC. Translating gives CASDRAGSEQYF.

The rearrangement uses TRBV7-9 and TRBJ1-1; the match to TRBD1 covers 7 bases. Germline CDR1 SEHNR, CDR2 FQNEAQ (reference sequence). The CDR3 is 16 amino acids. The V gene end was trimmed by 5 bases and the J gene end by 2 bases; junction bases not matched to a gene: 11. The CDR3 nucleotides are TGTGCCAGCAGCCTTGGGGGACAGTTCTTCAACACTGAAGCTTTCTTT. Protein sequence: CASSLGGQFFNTEAFF.

This clonotype showed up just a few times. The chain combines TRBV9 with TRBJ1-2; maybe TRBD1 (6 bases). V dropped 5 bases and J dropped 5 bases, with 19 bases sitting between them. CDR1 is SGDLS, CDR2 YYNGEE, per germline. The CDR3 loop spans 15 amino acids. CDR3 protein: CASSNPLGGTYGYTF. The CDR3 DNA is TGTGCCAGCAGTAACCCTTTAGGGGGGACTTATGGCTACACCTTC. The variable domain in full, completed from reference TRBV9 and TRBJ1-2, reads DSGVTQTPKHLITATGQRVTLRCSPRSGDLSVYWYQQSLDQGLQFLIQYYNGEERAKGNILERFSAQQFPDLHSELNLSSLELGDSALYFCASSNPLGGTYGYTFGSGTRLTVV.

This clonotype was found a few times. The chain is built from TRBV7-9 and TRBJ2-7; the D is unclear. The germline V gene encodes CDR1 SEHNR and CDR2 FQNEAQ (reference sequence). The V end was cut by 0 bases, the J end by 7 bases, with 7 bases between. This CDR3 spans 12 amino acids. CDR3: CASSLALREQYF. The DNA for the CDR3 is TGTGCCAGCAGCTTAGCGTTGAGGGAGCAGTACTTC. The variable domain in full, completed from reference TRBV7-9 and TRBJ2-7, reads DTGVSQNPRHKITKRGQNVTFRCDPISEHNRLYWYRQTLGQGPEFLTYFQNEAQLEKSRLLSDRFSAERPKGSFSTLEIQRTEQGDSAMYLCASSLALREQYFGPGTRLTVT.

V gene TRBV14 combines with J gene TRBJ2-3; D tentatively reads TRBD1 or TRBD2 (7 bases each). The V gene's germline CDR1 is SGHDN and CDR2 FVKESK. Trimming stripped 3 bases from V and 2 bases from J, with 18 bases between. This CDR3 spans 17 amino acids. The chain's CDR3 is CASSHGRGRETTDTQYF. The DNA for the CDR3 is TGTGCCAGCAGCCATGGAAGGGGGCGGGAGACCACAGATACGCAGTATTTT.

The chain combines TRBV20-1 with TRBJ2-5; no clear D. The CDR3 length is 13 residues. Trimming took 2 bases from V and 5 from J, leaving 12 bases between them. Germline V gene data show CDR1 as DFQATT and CDR2 as SNEGSKA (reference sequence). The CDR3: CSARISTGETQYF. CDR3 nucleotide sequence: TGCAGTGCTAGAATCTCGACCGGGGAGACCCAGTACTTC.

This clonotype has more than one count but fewer than ten. This chain links TRBV2 with TRBJ1-2, with a possible D match to TRBD1 (5 bases). Trimming cost V 1 base and J 8 bases, with 8 bases left between them. The CDR3 extends over 12 amino acids. The germline V gene encodes CDR1 SNHLY and CDR2 FYNNEI. The CDR3 DNA reads as TGTGCCAGCAGTGAAGGAGGGGCCGGCTACACCTTC. Its protein is CASSEGGAGYTF.

CDR3 amino acids: CATSTDRYTGELFF. CDR3 nucleotide sequence: TGTGCCACCAGTACCGACAGGTACACCGGGGAGCTGTTTTTT. The chain joins TRBV15 to TRBJ2-2, with D possibly matching TRBD1 (6 bases). Germline V lookup: CDR1 LNHNV, CDR2 YYDKDF (reference sequence). V was pared by 6 bases and J by 3 bases, with 11 bases between. The CDR3 loop spans 14 amino acids.

The chain has TRBV5-4 and TRBJ2-2; maybe TRBD2 (5 bases). CDR3 length: 14 amino acids. Germline CDR1 SGHNT, CDR2 YYREEE (reference sequence). V was shortened by 6 bases and J by 3 bases, with 12 bases between the two germline ends. The CDR3 spells CASTPRDDTGELFF. The CDR3 DNA reads as TGTGCCAGCACCCCTCGGGATGACACCGGGGAGCTGTTTTTT.